This TCR beta chain was obtained from a study of shared clonotypes between healthy human individuals. General study points: The study's rarefaction showed incomplete sorted-subset sequencing despite large depth.

The data were produced by immunoSEQ multiplex PCR, yet TCRdb's version contains in-frame clones alone and is incomplete. Here the sample spans approximately 700,000 clones, roughly 72% being singletons. Regarding this clone: Its specificity is unknown. An end of the junction differs from the germline gene, which may be a read error.

The sample consisted of memory CD4+ T cells sorted from blood. Subset defined: CD45RA-negative fraction. This TCR was recovered from a woman aged 25-40 years in good health.

CDR3 sequence reads: CASSVSVDSNRPQHF. As DNA, the CDR3 is TGTGCCAGCAGCGTTTCAGTGGATAGCAATCGGCCCCAGCATTTT. The chain combines TRBV9 with TRBJ1-5; no clear D. Germline V gene sequence: CDR1 SGDLS, CDR2 YYNGEE. CDR3 length: 15 amino acids.